This T cell receptor (beta chain) was found in a study of blood T cell repertoires in COVID-19. Whole-study context: Some COVID-19 samples were acute and others convalescent; all came from the United States, Italy and Spain. The analysed material was cDNA or gDNA that came from T cells, B-cell-depleted T cells, or PBMCs.

Assay: immunoSEQ multiplex PCR; the TCRdb copy retains only in-frame clones and omits some. The table lists roughly 79,000 clones, around nine tenths of them singletons. V shed 3 bases, J shed 8 bases, and the junction held 7 bases outside the gene matches. The CDR3 runs 15 residues. CDR1 and CDR2 (germline): MGHDK, SYGVNS. The sequenced sample consisted of peripheral blood. The chain uses TRBV25-1 and TRBJ1-4; 9 bases map to TRBD1. The source is a man in his fifties or sixties with active COVID-19. The CDR3 region is CASSDPGQGQEKLFF. CDR3 bases: TGTGCCAGCAGTGACCCGGGACAGGGTCAGGAAAAACTGTTTTTT.